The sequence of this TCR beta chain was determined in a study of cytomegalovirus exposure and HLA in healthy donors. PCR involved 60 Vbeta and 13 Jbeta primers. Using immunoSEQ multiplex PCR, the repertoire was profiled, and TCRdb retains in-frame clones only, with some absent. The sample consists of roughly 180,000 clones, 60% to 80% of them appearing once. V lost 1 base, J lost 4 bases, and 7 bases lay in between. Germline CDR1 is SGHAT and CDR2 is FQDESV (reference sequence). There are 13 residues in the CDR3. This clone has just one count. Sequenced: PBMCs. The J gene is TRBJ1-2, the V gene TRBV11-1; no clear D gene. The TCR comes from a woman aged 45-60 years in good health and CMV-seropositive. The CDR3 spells CASSLGGFYGYTF. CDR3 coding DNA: TGTGCCAGCAGCTTAGGAGGTTTCTATGGCTACACCTTC.